This T cell receptor (beta chain) came from a study of control samples from healthy donors and cancer patients. The CDR3 loop spans 15 amino acids. V was pared by 2 bases and J by 0 bases, with 10 bases between. Germline CDR1 is MNHEY and CDR2 is SVGAGI. TCRdb's copy holds only in-frame clones and misses some; the assay was immunoSEQ multiplex PCR. This sample's table has about 190,000 clones. V usage is TRBV6-5 and J usage is TRBJ1-1, with D unclear. This sequence was found in a woman aged 25 to 39 in good health. The sequencing input was blood. The CDR3 DNA follows: TGTGCCAGCAGTTACGAGGGCTTAGTGAACACTGAAGCTTTCTTT. Amino acids: CASSYEGLVNTEAFF.